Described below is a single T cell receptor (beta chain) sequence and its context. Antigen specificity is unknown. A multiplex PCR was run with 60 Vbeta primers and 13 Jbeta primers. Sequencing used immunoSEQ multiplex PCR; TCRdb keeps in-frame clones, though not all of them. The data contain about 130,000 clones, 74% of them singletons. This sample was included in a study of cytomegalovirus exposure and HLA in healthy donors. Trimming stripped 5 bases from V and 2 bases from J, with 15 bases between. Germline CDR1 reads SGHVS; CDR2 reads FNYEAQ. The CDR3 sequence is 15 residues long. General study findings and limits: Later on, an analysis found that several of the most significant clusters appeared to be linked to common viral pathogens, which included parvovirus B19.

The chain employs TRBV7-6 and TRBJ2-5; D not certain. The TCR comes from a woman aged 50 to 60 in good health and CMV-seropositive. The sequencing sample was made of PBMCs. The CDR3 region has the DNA TGTGCCAGCAGCCTCTACAGCAGCCCTCAAGAGACCCAGTACTTC. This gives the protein CASSLYSSPQETQYF.